These 24 T cell receptor beta chains were all obtained from the same sample, sequenced in a study of control samples from healthy donors and cancer patients. The assay was immunoSEQ multiplex PCR, and TCRdb's table has in-frame clones only and misses some. Among 130,000 or so clones listed, 90% to 95% were seen once. The sample comprised blood. These receptors came from a man between 40 and 49 years old in good health.

The J gene is TRBJ1-1, the V gene TRBV18; possible D gene TRBD1, 5 bases. The CDR3 consists of 12 residues. CDR1 is KGHSH, CDR2 LQKENI, per germline. The V end lost 2 bases, the J end lost 11 bases, and 12 bases lay between the germline ends. The DNA of the CDR3 is TGTGCCAGCTCACCAGGCAGGGAGGAGGCTTTCTTT. It translates to CASSPGREEAFF.

The chain links TRBV7-3 to TRBJ1-6; D gene ambiguous. The germline V and J ends were trimmed by 4 bases and 15 bases, with 13 bases remaining between them. CDR1 is SGHTA, CDR2 FQGTGA, per germline. CDR3 size: 12 residues. The CDR3 bases are TGTGCCAGCAGCTCCGACACCCATAACCTCCACTTT. This codes for CASSSDTHNLHF.

The chain's CDR3 is CASSNSGNYGYTF. For the CDR3, the DNA is TGTGCCAGCAGCAATTCAGGGAACTATGGCTACACCTTC. This rearrangement joins TRBV9 to TRBJ1-2, with a possible D match to TRBD1 (5 bases). The CDR3 covers 13 residues. V lost 4 bases and J 2 bases, leaving 9 bases between the germline ends. Germline V gives CDR1 SGDLS, CDR2 YYNGEE.

The chain carries TRBV28 and TRBJ1-6, with D perhaps TRBD1 (5 bases). V dropped 4 bases and J dropped 9 bases, with 13 bases sitting between them. Germline V gene data show CDR1 as MDHEN and CDR2 as SYDVKM. The CDR3 sequence is 14 residues long. DNA for the CDR3: TGTGCCAGCAGTTCTCTGGGGCTGGGTTCACCCCTCCACTTT. Protein sequence: CASSSLGLGSPLHF.

This clone was observed once. This chain links TRBV3-1 (or the pseudogene TRBV3-2) with TRBJ2-1, with D perhaps matching TRBD1 (5 bases). Germline V gene data show CDR1 as LGHDT and CDR2 as YNNKEL (reference sequence). CDR3 length equals 14 residues. The V end lost 0 bases, the J end lost 5 bases, and 8 bases lay between the germline ends. DNA for the CDR3: TGTGCCAGCAGCCAAGAGGACATACACAATGAGCAGTTCTTC. Translated, it gives CASSQEDIHNEQFF.

The chain links TRBV29-1 to TRBJ1-2; a possible D gene is TRBD1 (6 bases). Trimming left V 1 base short and J 8 bases short, with 11 bases between. This CDR3 has 12 amino acids. Germline V lookup: CDR1 SQVTM, CDR2 ANQGSEA. In DNA form, the CDR3 reads TGCAGCGTTGAAGGAAACCAGGGGGGCTACACCTTC. Translated: CSVEGNQGGYTF.

This clone has only one observation. The CDR3 sequence is CASSDGAPTGELFF. The CDR3, as DNA: TGTGCCAGCAGCGACGGCGCACCAACCGGGGAGCTGTTTTTT. This chain joins TRBV9 and TRBJ2-2, with D uncertain. Germline-derived CDR1 and CDR2 are SGDLS and YYNGEE. The CDR3 length is 14 residues. The germline V and J ends were trimmed by 3 bases and 5 bases, with 11 bases remaining between them.

The chain has TRBV28 and TRBJ2-5; the D is unclear. Germline CDR1 MDHEN, CDR2 SYDVKM. Trimming left V 5 bases short and J 5 bases short, with 6 bases between. The length of the CDR3 is 11 residues. The chain's CDR3 is CASSPHETQYF. As DNA, the CDR3 is TGTGCCAGCAGTCCCCACGAGACCCAGTACTTC. The full variable domain, completed using reference TRBV28 and TRBJ2-5, is DVKVTQSSRYLVKRTGEKVFLECVQDMDHENMFWYRQDPGLGLRLIYFSYDVKMKEKGDIPEGYSVSREKKERFSLILESASTNQTSMYLCASSPHETQYFGPGTRLLVL.

The J gene is TRBJ2-3, the V gene TRBV18; D is unresolved. From germline, CDR1 is KGHSH and CDR2 LQKENI. V was clipped by 3 bases and J by 8 bases, with 12 bases between them. The length of the CDR3 is 13 residues. CDR3 DNA sequence: TGTGCCAGCTCACCGGCCCCTATCAGTACGCAGTATTTT. Amino acids: CASSPAPISTQYF.

This chain uses TRBV5-4 with TRBJ2-5; maybe TRBD2 (6 bases). The germline V gene has CDR1 SGHNT and CDR2 YYREEE (reference sequence). Between the trimmed V and J ends, which lost 2 bases and 2 bases, there was a span of 10 bases. CDR3 length: 14 amino acids. In DNA form, the CDR3 reads TGTGCCAGCAGCTTCACGGGAGTTCAAGAGACCCAGTACTTC. Amino acid sequence: CASSFTGVQETQYF. The whole variable domain, filled in from reference TRBV5-4 and TRBJ2-5, reads ETGVTQSPTHLIKTRGQQVTLRCSSQSGHNTVSWYQQALGQGPQFIFQYYREEENGRGNFPPRFSGLQFPNYSSELNVNALELDDSALYLCASSFTGVQETQYFGPGTRLLVL.

The chain links TRBV14 to TRBJ2-1, with D unclear. The ends were cut back, 0 bases at V and 0 bases at J, with 12 bases in the middle. The CDR3 has 17 residues. The germline CDR1 and CDR2 sequences are SGHDN and FVKESK. CDR3 sequence (DNA): TGTGCCAGCAGCCAAGAGTGGATTGGGTTCTCCTACAATGAGCAGTTCTTC. It codes for CASSQEWIGFSYNEQFF.

This sequence joins TRBV29-1 and TRBJ2-5, with D tentatively TRBD1 or TRBD2 (5 bases each). This CDR3 is built from 13 residues. Per germline, CDR1 SQVTM and CDR2 ANQGSEA. Deletions cut 5 bases from V and 5 bases from J, with 15 bases between. This CDR3 is CSVWDRLRETQYF. As DNA, the CDR3 is TGCAGCGTTTGGGACCGGCTTAGGGAGACCCAGTACTTC.

The CDR3 nucleotides read TGTGCCAGCAGCTTCCCTCCTGGCCAGGGCTACTATGGCTACACCTTC. This translates into CASSFPPGQGYYGYTF. The chain recombines TRBV7-2 with TRBJ1-2; D perhaps matches TRBD1 (5 bases). The CDR3 contains 16 residues. V shed 3 bases and J shed 3 bases, with 17 bases lying between them. Germline V lookup: CDR1 SGHTA, CDR2 FQGNSA.

The V gene is TRBV5-1, the J gene TRBJ1-6, with D hard to call. Germline CDR1 is SGHRS and CDR2 is YFSETQ. There are 16 residues in the CDR3. V dropped 5 bases and J dropped 0 bases, with 12 bases sitting between them. The CDR3 region has the DNA TGCGCCAGCAGTTGGTTCGTGAGCTCCTATAATTCACCCCTCCACTTT. Translating it yields CASSWFVSSYNSPLHF. Using reference TRBV5-1 and TRBJ1-6 for the parts outside the CDR3, the full variable domain is KAGVTQTPRYLIKTRGQQVTLSCSPISGHRSVSWYQQTPGQGLQFLFEYFSETQRNKGNFPGRFSGRQFSNSRSEMNVSTLELGDSALYLCASSWFVSSYNSPLHFGNGTRLTVT.

This chain links TRBV9 with TRBJ1-3; no clear D gene. In germline, CDR1 is SGDLS, CDR2 YYNGEE. Trimming removed 1 base from V and 0 bases from J, with 8 bases in between. The CDR3 length is 15 residues. The CDR3 here is CASSVTGSSGNTIYF. DNA for the CDR3: TGTGCCAGCAGCGTAACGGGCAGCTCTGGAAACACCATATATTTT.

The chain links TRBV5-1 to TRBJ2-7; 8 nucleotides agree with TRBD1. This CDR3 region has 15 residues. The germline gives CDR1 SGHRS, CDR2 YFSETQ. V lost 4 bases and J lost 4; bases outside the gene matches: 10. The CDR3 DNA sequence: TGCGCCAGCAGCCCCCGGGTTGGACAGGGTTACGAGCAGTACTTC. Residues: CASSPRVGQGYEQYF.

The chain uses TRBV28 and TRBJ1-1; D ambiguous. Trimming removed 5 bases from V and 4 bases from J, with 11 bases in between. Germline CDR1 and CDR2: MDHEN and SYDVKM. CDR3 length: 13 residues. CDR3 loop: CASSARSGTEAFF. CDR3 sequence (DNA): TGTGCCAGCAGTGCCCGGAGCGGCACTGAAGCTTTCTTT. Filled out from reference TRBV28 and TRBJ1-1, the complete variable domain reads DVKVTQSSRYLVKRTGEKVFLECVQDMDHENMFWYRQDPGLGLRLIYFSYDVKMKEKGDIPEGYSVSREKKERFSLILESASTNQTSMYLCASSARSGTEAFFGQGTRLTVV.

The chain uses TRBV13 and TRBJ1-1; D is possibly TRBD1 (5 bases). The germline gives CDR1 PRHDT, CDR2 FYEKMQ (reference sequence). Trimming removed 5 bases at V and 5 bases at J, with 12 bases between. This CDR3 contains 13 residues. CDR3 in amino acids: CASSRDEGTEAFF. As DNA, the CDR3 is TGTGCCAGCAGCAGGGACGAGGGGACTGAAGCTTTCTTT.

This clone showed up just once. The chain couples TRBV4-2 to TRBJ2-2, with a weak D call TRBD1 (6 bases). Between the trimmed V and J ends, which lost 4 bases and 3 bases, there was a span of 12 bases. The CDR3 runs 15 residues. The V gene's germline CDR1 is LGHNA and CDR2 YNFKEQ. CDR3 amino acids: CASSLKQGDTGELFF. The CDR3 nucleotides read TGTGCCAGCAGCCTTAAACAGGGAGACACCGGGGAGCTGTTTTTT.

The chain joins TRBV28 to TRBJ1-2; unclear D gene. V was shortened by 5 bases and J by 6 bases, with 10 bases between the two germline ends. Germline CDR1 reads MDHEN; CDR2 reads SYDVKM. The CDR3 extends over 12 amino acids. The CDR3 coding sequence is TGTGCCAGCAGTGCGTTAATCCATGGCTACACCTTC. This sequence encodes CASSALIHGYTF.

This clone was detected only a few times. DNA for the CDR3: TGTGCCAGCAGCTTGGTGCCCAATCAGCCCCAGCATTTT. It yields the protein CASSLVPNQPQHF. V usage is TRBV5-4 and J usage is TRBJ1-5; D uncertain. From germline, CDR1 is SGHNT and CDR2 YYREEE (reference sequence). This CDR3 is 13 amino acids long. V lost 0 bases to trimming and J lost 3 bases, with 4 bases between them. Full variable domain (outside the CDR3, taken from reference TRBV5-4 and TRBJ1-5): ETGVTQSPTHLIKTRGQQVTLRCSSQSGHNTVSWYQQALGQGPQFIFQYYREEENGRGNFPPRFSGLQFPNYSSELNVNALELDDSALYLCASSLVPNQPQHFGDGTRLSIL.

The chain has TRBV19 and TRBJ1-5; no definite D call. Germline CDR1 LNHDA, CDR2 SQIVND (reference sequence). The CDR3 contains 15 residues. V gave up 7 bases and J gave up 4 bases, with 17 bases separating them. The CDR3 DNA is TGTGCCAGTATTCAGCTGGGTTCCGGAAATCAGCCCCAGCATTTT. This sequence encodes CASIQLGSGNQPQHF.

V is TRBV5-5 and J is TRBJ2-7; D ambiguous. Germline V gene data show CDR1 as SGHKS and CDR2 as YYEKEE (reference sequence). Trimming left V 2 bases short and J 5 bases short, with 2 bases between. The CDR3 loop spans 10 amino acids. The CDR3 protein is CASSFDEQYF. In nucleotides, the CDR3 is TGTGCCAGCAGCTTTGACGAGCAGTACTTC.

The genes are TRBV11-2 and TRBJ2-5; TRBD1 matches at 10 bases. Germline CDR1 is SGHAT and CDR2 is FQNNGV. The CDR3 loop spans 18 amino acids. The junction had 12 bases not matched to a gene; V was cut back by 0 bases and J by 5 bases. CDR3 DNA: TGTGCCAGCAGCTTAGAGGGAGGTGACAGGGGGCGAAGGGAGACCCAGTACTTC. The encoded protein is CASSLEGGDRGRRETQYF.